These 19 T cell receptor beta chains originate from one sample sequenced in a study of blood T cell repertoires in COVID-19. TCRdb's copy holds only in-frame clones and misses some; the assay was immunoSEQ multiplex PCR. The data contain approximately 300,000 clones, roughly 89% of them seen just once; the ten biggest clones take up around 1%. What was sequenced was peripheral blood. The receptors originated from a middle-aged woman with COVID-19, enrolled during active disease.

The chain employs TRBV28 and TRBJ1-4; D gene uncertain. CDR3 size: 12 residues. V lost 5 bases to trimming and J lost 12 bases, with 13 bases between them. Germline CDR1 is MDHEN and CDR2 is SYDVKM. The CDR3 is CASSLQPGELFF. The DNA of the CDR3 is TGTGCCAGCAGTCTCCAGCCCGGGGAACTGTTTTTT.

As DNA, the CDR3 is TGTGCCAGCAGCTTAACGGGCTGGACAGGGGCTAGCACAGATACGCAGTATTTT. Residues: CASSLTGWTGASTDTQYF. The J gene is TRBJ2-3, the V gene TRBV7-3; 9 nucleotides align to TRBD1. This CDR3 has 18 residues. Trimming removed 0 bases from V and 0 bases from J; junction bases left unmatched: 7. CDR1 and CDR2 (germline): SGHTA, FQGTGA. Full variable domain (missing parts from reference TRBV7-3 and TRBJ2-3): GAGVSQTPSNKVTEKGKYVELRCDPISGHTALYWYRQSLGQGPEFLIYFQGTGAADDSGLPNDRFFAVRPEGSVSTLKIQRTERGDSAVYLCASSLTGWTGASTDTQYFGPGTRLTVL.

Only one count was recorded for this clone. This rearrangement joins TRBV18 to TRBJ1-1; D is uncertain. This CDR3 spans 13 amino acids. CDR1 KGHSH and CDR2 LQKENI come from the germline V gene. V lost 4 bases and J 1 base, leaving 7 bases between the germline ends. CDR3 in amino acids: CASSLLENTEAFF. In nucleotides, the CDR3 is TGTGCCAGCTCACTCCTAGAGAACACTGAAGCTTTCTTT.

This chain joins TRBV5-5 and TRBJ2-5; TRBD2 might be the D (5 bases). Trimming took off 4 bases at V and 4 bases at J, with 17 bases between the two ends. Per germline, CDR1 SGHKS and CDR2 YYEKEE (reference sequence). The CDR3 covers 15 residues. CDR3 in amino acids: CASSPTLGALETQYF. CDR3 sequence (DNA): TGTGCCAGCAGCCCAACACTAGGTGCACTAGAGACCCAGTACTTC.

The chain carries TRBV4-2 and TRBJ2-1, with a tentative D call TRBD1 (6 bases). Germline assignment: CDR1 LGHNA and CDR2 YNFKEQ. CDR3 size: 18 residues. V was clipped by 4 bases and J by 4 bases, with 23 bases between them. This CDR3 reads CASSPSAPQGLSYNEQFF. In nucleotides, the CDR3 is TGTGCCAGCAGCCCCAGCGCCCCACAGGGCCTTTCGTACAATGAGCAGTTCTTC.

The chain employs TRBV18 and TRBJ2-2; TRBD1 might be the D (7 bases). Germline CDR1 is KGHSH and CDR2 is LQKENI. The CDR3 length is 16 residues. V was clipped by 10 bases and J by 5 bases, with 23 bases between them. This CDR3 reads CATPGGGAGGTGELFF. The CDR3 region has the DNA TGTGCCACCCCCGGAGGGGGCGCCGGAGGGACCGGGGAGCTGTTTTTT. Full variable domain (outside the CDR3, taken from reference TRBV18 and TRBJ2-2): NAGVMQNPRHLVRRRGQEARLRCSPMKGHSHVYWYRQLPEEGLKFMVYLQKENIIDESGMPKERFSAEFPKEGPSILRIQQVVRGDSAAYFCATPGGGAGGTGELFFGEGSRLTVL.

This rearrangement joins TRBV5-6 to TRBJ1-2; perhaps TRBD1 as D (6 bases). This CDR3 has 14 amino acids. From germline, CDR1 is SGHDT and CDR2 YYEEEE. V lost 3 bases to trimming and J lost 5 bases, with 14 bases between them. CDR3 region: CASSSLDRQYGYTF. In DNA, the CDR3 is TGTGCCAGCAGCTCCCTGGACAGACAGTATGGCTACACCTTC.

The J gene is TRBJ1-6, the V gene TRBV2, with TRBD1 as a possible D gene (5 bases). This CDR3 has 16 residues. With 1 base removed from V and 7 bases from J, the gap between germline ends came to 14 bases. From germline, CDR1 is SNHLY and CDR2 FYNNEI. The CDR3 DNA sequence: TGTGCCAGCAGTGAAGAGGACACAGGTTTCAATTCACCCCTCCACTTT. Protein product: CASSEEDTGFNSPLHF.

The chain links TRBV14 to TRBJ2-1, with 9 nucleotides matching TRBD2. The J segment lost 3 bases and the V segment lost 4 bases, leaving 10 bases of the junction unmatched. Germline V gene data show CDR1 as SGHDN and CDR2 as FVKESK. This CDR3 spans 17 amino acids. The CDR3 nucleotides are TGTGCCAGCAGCCCTAAGGGGGCTAGCGGGATCTACAATGAGCAGTTCTTC. This sequence encodes CASSPKGASGIYNEQFF.

The V gene is TRBV5-1, the J gene TRBJ2-2, with TRBD2 identical over 7 bases. Germline V CDR1 and CDR2: SGHRS, YFSETQ. With V trimmed by 0 bases and J by 7 bases, 6 bases remained unmatched. CDR3 length: 15 amino acids. This CDR3 is CASSLDRGVSGELFF. The CDR3 nucleotides are TGCGCCAGCAGCTTGGACCGGGGGGTGAGCGGGGAGCTGTTTTTT. Filled out from reference TRBV5-1 and TRBJ2-2, the complete variable domain reads KAGVTQTPRYLIKTRGQQVTLSCSPISGHRSVSWYQQTPGQGLQFLFEYFSETQRNKGNFPGRFSGRQFSNSRSEMNVSTLELGDSALYLCASSLDRGVSGELFFGEGSRLTVL.

The chain combines TRBV7-3 with TRBJ2-1, with TRBD2 matching 7 bases. V gave up 0 bases and J gave up 3 bases; unmatched junction bases: 5. The CDR3 has 16 residues. CDR1 is SGHTA, CDR2 FQGTGA, per germline. CDR3 DNA sequence: TGTGCCAGCAGCTTAACTTTAGCGGGCATCTACAATGAGCAGTTCTTC. Protein product: CASSLTLAGIYNEQFF.

The chain recombines TRBV19 with TRBJ2-7; tentative D call: TRBD1 (7 bases). This CDR3 contains 13 residues. Germline assignment: CDR1 LNHDA and CDR2 SQIVND (reference sequence). Trimming pared 5 bases from V and 5 bases from J, leaving 13 bases between. CDR3 amino acids: CASSASRGDEQYF. As DNA, the CDR3 is TGTGCCAGTAGTGCCTCCAGGGGGGACGAGCAGTACTTC.

The chain uses TRBV5-5 and TRBJ2-7, with TRBD2 identical over 9 bases. The V gene end was trimmed by 1 base and the J gene end by 0 bases; junction bases not matched to a gene: 5. Germline values: CDR1 SGHKS, CDR2 YYEKEE (reference sequence). There are 16 residues in the CDR3. CDR3 protein: CASSLTTSGLSYEQYF. The CDR3, as DNA: TGTGCCAGCAGCTTGACGACTAGCGGCCTCTCCTACGAGCAGTACTTC.

This clone turned up a few times. This chain links TRBV7-2 with TRBJ2-1; no reliable D call. This CDR3 is built from 15 residues. V was pared by 2 bases and J by 6 bases, with 14 bases between. The germline V gene has CDR1 SGHTA and CDR2 FQGNSA. The DNA for the CDR3 is TGTGCCAGCAGCTTATGGCCCAGCCCAGGCAATGAGCAGTTCTTC. As protein: CASSLWPSPGNEQFF.

The J gene is TRBJ1-2, the V gene TRBV28, with D tentatively TRBD1 (5 bases). This CDR3 is 14 amino acids long. The germline V gene encodes CDR1 MDHEN and CDR2 SYDVKM. Trimming shortened V by 3 bases and J by 5 bases, and 13 bases separated the two germline ends. The CDR3 spells CASSLAGHLYGYTF. For the CDR3, the DNA is TGTGCCAGCAGTTTGGCAGGGCACCTGTATGGCTACACCTTC.

This clone turned up a few times. The chain joins TRBV5-1 to TRBJ1-1; 8 bases line up with TRBD1. This CDR3 is 14 amino acids long. Germline V gene data show CDR1 as SGHRS and CDR2 as YFSETQ. V was pared by 4 bases and J by 2 bases, with 4 bases of the junction left unmatched. CDR3 sequence reads: CASSPGQGNTEAFF. For the CDR3, the DNA is TGCGCCAGCAGCCCAGGACAGGGAAACACTGAAGCTTTCTTT.

The chain links TRBV2 to TRBJ2-4; 10 bases line up with TRBD2. With 2 bases clipped from V and 3 bases from J, the junction kept 7 bases outside the gene matches. Germline CDR1 is SNHLY and CDR2 is FYNNEI. This CDR3 comprises 17 residues. The CDR3 loop reads CASSERASGGVKNIQYF. The DNA for the CDR3 is TGTGCCAGCAGTGAACGGGCTAGCGGGGGAGTCAAAAACATTCAGTACTTC.

V gene TRBV5-1 combines with J gene TRBJ1-3; tentative D call: TRBD1 (6 bases). Germline V gene lookup returns CDR1 SGHRS and CDR2 YFSETQ. The ends were cut back, 5 bases at V and 0 bases at J, with 21 bases in the middle. The CDR3 is 18 amino acids. The chain's CDR3 is CASSYDRPTQGSGNTIYF. The CDR3 DNA sequence: TGCGCCAGCAGTTACGACCGGCCCACACAGGGCTCTGGAAACACCATATATTTT. The full variable domain, its missing parts supplied by reference TRBV5-1 and TRBJ1-3, is KAGVTQTPRYLIKTRGQQVTLSCSPISGHRSVSWYQQTPGQGLQFLFEYFSETQRNKGNFPGRFSGRQFSNSRSEMNVSTLELGDSALYLCASSYDRPTQGSGNTIYFGEGSWLTVV.

The J gene is TRBJ2-5, the V gene TRBV2; D is unclear. V lost 4 bases, J lost 4 bases, and 16 bases lay in between. Germline-derived CDR1 and CDR2 are SNHLY and FYNNEI. This CDR3 contains 15 residues. CDR3 in DNA: TGTGCCAGCAGTGGCCCGGGTTCCTTGGGAGAGACCCAGTACTTC. Translated, it gives CASSGPGSLGETQYF.